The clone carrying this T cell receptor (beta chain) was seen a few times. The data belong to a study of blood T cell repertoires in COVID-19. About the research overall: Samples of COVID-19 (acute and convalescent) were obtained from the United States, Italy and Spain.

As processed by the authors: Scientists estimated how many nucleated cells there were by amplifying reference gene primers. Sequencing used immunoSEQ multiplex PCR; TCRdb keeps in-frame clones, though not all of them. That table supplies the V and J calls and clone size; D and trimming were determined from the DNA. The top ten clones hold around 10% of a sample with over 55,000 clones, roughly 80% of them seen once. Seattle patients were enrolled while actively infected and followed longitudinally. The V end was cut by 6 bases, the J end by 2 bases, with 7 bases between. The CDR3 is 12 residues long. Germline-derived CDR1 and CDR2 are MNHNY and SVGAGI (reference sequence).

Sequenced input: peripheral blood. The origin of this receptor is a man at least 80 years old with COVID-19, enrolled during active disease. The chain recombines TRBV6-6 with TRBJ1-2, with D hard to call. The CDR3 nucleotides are TGTGCCAGCAGGGAGGTGAACTATGGCTACACCTTC. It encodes CASREVNYGYTF.